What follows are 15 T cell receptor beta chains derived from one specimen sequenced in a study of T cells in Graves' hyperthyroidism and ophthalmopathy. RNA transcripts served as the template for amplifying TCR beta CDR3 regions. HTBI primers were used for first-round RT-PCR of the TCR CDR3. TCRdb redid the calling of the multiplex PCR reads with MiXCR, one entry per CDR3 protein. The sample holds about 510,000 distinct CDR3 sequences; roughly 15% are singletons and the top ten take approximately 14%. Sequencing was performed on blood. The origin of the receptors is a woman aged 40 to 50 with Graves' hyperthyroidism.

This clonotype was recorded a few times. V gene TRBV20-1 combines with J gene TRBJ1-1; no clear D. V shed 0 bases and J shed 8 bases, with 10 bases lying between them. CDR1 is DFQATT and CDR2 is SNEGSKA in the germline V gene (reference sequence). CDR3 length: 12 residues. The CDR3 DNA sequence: TGCAGTGCTAGAGATCGAAACCCCGAAGCTTTCTTT. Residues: CSARDRNPEAFF.

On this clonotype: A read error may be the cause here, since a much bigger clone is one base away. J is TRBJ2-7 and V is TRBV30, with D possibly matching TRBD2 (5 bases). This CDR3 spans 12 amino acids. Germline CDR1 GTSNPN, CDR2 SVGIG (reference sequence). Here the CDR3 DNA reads TGTGCCTGGAGTTTAGAGGGCTACGAGCGGTACTTC. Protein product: CAWSLEGYERYF.

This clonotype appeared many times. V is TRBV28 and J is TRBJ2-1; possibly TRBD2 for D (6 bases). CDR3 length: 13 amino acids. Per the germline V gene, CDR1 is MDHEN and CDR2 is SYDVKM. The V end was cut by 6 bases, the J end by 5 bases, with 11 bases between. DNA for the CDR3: TGTGCCAGCAGGGGAGCGGGTAACAATGAGCAGTTCTTC. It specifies CASRGAGNNEQFF.

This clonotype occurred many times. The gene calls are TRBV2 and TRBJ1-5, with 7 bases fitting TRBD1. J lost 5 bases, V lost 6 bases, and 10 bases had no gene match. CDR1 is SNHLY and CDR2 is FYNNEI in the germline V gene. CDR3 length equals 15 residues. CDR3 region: CASSGTVQRDQPQHF. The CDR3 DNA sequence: TGTGCCAGCAGCGGGACAGTCCAAAGGGATCAGCCCCAGCATTTT.

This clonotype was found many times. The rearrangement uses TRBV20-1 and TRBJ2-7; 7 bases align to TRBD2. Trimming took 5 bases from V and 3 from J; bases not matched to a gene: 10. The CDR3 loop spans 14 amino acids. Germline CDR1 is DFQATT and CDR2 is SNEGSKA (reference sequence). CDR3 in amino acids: CSASIFGGSYEQYF. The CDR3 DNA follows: TGCAGTGCTTCAATATTTGGCGGGAGCTACGAGCAGTACTTC.

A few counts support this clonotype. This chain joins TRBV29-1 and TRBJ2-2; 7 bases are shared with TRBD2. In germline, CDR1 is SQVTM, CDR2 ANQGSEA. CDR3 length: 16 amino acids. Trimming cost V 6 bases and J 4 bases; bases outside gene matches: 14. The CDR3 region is CSVAPRIAGPTGELFF. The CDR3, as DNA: TGCAGCGTCGCGCCAAGAATAGCGGGTCCCACCGGGGAGCTGTTTTTT.

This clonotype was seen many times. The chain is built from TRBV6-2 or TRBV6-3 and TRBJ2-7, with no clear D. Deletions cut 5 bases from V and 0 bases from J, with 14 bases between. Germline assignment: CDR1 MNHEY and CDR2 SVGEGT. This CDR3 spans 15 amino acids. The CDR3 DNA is TGTGCCAGCAGTCCGACGGCTTGGGGCTCCTACGAGCAGTACTTC. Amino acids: CASSPTAWGSYEQYF.

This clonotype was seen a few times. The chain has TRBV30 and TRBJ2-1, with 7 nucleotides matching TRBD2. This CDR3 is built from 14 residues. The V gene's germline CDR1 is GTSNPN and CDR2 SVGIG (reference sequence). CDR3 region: CALGRENRYNEQFF. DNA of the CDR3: TGTGCTCTGGGGCGGGAGAATAGGTACAATGAGCAGTTCTTC. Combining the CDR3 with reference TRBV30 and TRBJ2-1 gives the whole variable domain SQTIHQWPATLVQPVGSPLSLECTVEGTSNPNLYWYRQAAGRGLQLLFYSVGIGQISSEVPQNLSASRPQDRQFILSSKKLLLSDSGFYLCALGRENRYNEQFFGPGTRLTVL.

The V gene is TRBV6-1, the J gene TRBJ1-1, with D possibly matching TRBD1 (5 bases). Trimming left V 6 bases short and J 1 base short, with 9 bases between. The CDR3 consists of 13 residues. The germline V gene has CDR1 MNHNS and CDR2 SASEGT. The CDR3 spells CASSVRGNTEAFF. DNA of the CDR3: TGTGCCAGCAGCGTTAGGGGGAACACTGAAGCTTTCTTT.

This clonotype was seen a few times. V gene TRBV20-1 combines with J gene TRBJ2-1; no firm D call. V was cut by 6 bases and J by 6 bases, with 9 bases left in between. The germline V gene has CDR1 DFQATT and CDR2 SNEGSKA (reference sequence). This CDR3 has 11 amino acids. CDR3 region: CSAPKVNEQFF. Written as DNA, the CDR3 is TGCAGTGCCCCGAAGGTCAATGAGCAGTTCTTC.

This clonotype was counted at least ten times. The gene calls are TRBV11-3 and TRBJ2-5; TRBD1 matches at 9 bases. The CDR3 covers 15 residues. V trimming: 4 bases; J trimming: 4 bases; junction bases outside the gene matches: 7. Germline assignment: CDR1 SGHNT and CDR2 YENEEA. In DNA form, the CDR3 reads TGTGCCAGCAGCTCGCGGGGACAGGGAAGAGAGACCCAGTACTTC. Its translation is CASSSRGQGRETQYF. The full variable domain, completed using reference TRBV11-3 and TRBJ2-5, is EAGVVQSPRYKIIEKKQPVAFWCNPISGHNTLYWYLQNLGQGPELLIRYENEEAVDDSQLPKDRFSAERLKGVDSTLKIQPAELGDSAVYLCASSSRGQGRETQYFGPGTRLLVL.

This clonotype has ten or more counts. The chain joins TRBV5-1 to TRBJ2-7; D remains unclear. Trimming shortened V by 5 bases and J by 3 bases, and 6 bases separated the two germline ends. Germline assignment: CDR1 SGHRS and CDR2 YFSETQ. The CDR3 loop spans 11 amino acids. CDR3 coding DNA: TGCGCCAGCAGTAAAGACTACGAGCAGTACTTC. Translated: CASSKDYEQYF.

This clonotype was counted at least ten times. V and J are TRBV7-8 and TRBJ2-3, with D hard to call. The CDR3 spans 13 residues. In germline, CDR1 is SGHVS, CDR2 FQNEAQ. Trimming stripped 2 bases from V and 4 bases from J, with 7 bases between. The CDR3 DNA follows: TGTGCCAGCAGCTTAAGGGCGTCAGATACGCAGTATTTT. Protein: CASSLRASDTQYF. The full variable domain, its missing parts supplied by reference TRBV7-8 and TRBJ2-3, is GAGVSQSPRYKVAKRGQDVALRCDPISGHVSLFWYQQALGQGPEFLTYFQNEAQLDKSGLPSDRFFAERPEGSVSTLKIQRTQQEDSAVYLCASSLRASDTQYFGPGTRLTVL.

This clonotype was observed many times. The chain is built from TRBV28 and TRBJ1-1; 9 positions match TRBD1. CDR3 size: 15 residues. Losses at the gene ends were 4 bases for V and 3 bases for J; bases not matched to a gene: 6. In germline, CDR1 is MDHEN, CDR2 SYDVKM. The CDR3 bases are TGTGCCAGCAGTTCACAGGGGGCAGAGGACACTGAAGCTTTCTTT. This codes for CASSSQGAEDTEAFF.

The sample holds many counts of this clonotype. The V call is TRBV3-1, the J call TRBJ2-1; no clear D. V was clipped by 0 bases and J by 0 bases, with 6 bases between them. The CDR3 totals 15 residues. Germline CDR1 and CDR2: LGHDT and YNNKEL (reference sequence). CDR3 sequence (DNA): TGTGCCAGCAGCCAAGACAGGTACTCCTACAATGAGCAGTTCTTC. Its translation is CASSQDRYSYNEQFF.